Described below is a single TCR beta chain sequence and its context. The data are from a study of blood T cell repertoires in COVID-19. Turning to the study itself: Sample material is recorded as cDNA or gDNA derived from T cells, B-cell-depleted T cells, or PBMCs.

The CDR3 is 15 residues long. Per the germline V gene, CDR1 is WSHSY and CDR2 is SAAADI. V was pared by 8 bases and J by 2 bases, with 17 bases between. Methods used by the authors: Quantification of nucleated cells was approximated via reference gene primer amplification. The data were produced by immunoSEQ multiplex PCR, yet TCRdb's version contains in-frame clones alone and is incomplete. D and trimming were read from the DNA, whereas the V and J calls and clone size are those reported in that table. The table shows under 300,000 clones, with about four fifths occurring only once. The TCR was taken from a man aged 50 or older with acute or convalescent COVID-19. The V and J genes are TRBV10-2 and TRBJ2-3; D uncertain. Sequencing used peripheral blood. DNA of the CDR3: TGCGCCAGCGGTCTAGGCGGAGAACACACAGATACGCAGTATTTT. It is translated as CASGLGGEHTDTQYF.